One sample yielded the 11 T cell receptor beta chains listed below, sequenced in a study of spatial heterogeneity in lung cancer. Study-level findings and limits: Counts of expanded alpha and beta TCRs within tumors tracked the tumor nonsynonymous mutation count.

From the 5' RACE reads, TCRdb called clonotypes with MiXCR, one entry per CDR3 protein. In the table there are approximately 7,600 distinct CDR3 sequences, 14% to 15% of which are singletons. Time point given: sample taken at primary tumor resection. These receptors have no identified antigens. The source material was lung tumor tissue, sampled at surgery. These receptors were taken from a female donor with early-stage non-small cell lung cancer.

In this sample, this clonotype turned up many times. This beta chain is a stray sequence in a library constructed for alpha chains; its clone size is not meaningful. The gene calls are TRBV15 and TRBJ1-2; TRBD1 aligns across 8 bases. The CDR3 has 13 residues. CDR1 is LNHNV, CDR2 YYDKDF, per germline (reference sequence). Germline trimming cut 9 bases from V and 3 bases from J; bases unmatched to any gene: 6. CDR3 coding DNA: TGTGCCACGGGGACAGGCGACTACTATGGCTACACCTTC. It specifies CATGTGDYYGYTF.

Relative to its sample, this clonotype is medium-sized (0.01 to 0.1%). This beta chain appears as a stray read in a library generated for alpha chains; its size is not informative. This rearrangement joins TRBV18 to TRBJ2-1; the match to TRBD1 covers 7 bases. The V segment lost 3 bases and the J segment 6 bases; nucleotides outside the gene matches: 5. The V gene's germline CDR1 is KGHSH and CDR2 LQKENI. The CDR3 is made up of 14 amino acids. The CDR3 DNA is TGTGCCAGCTCACCTTCCGGGACAGCCAATGAGCAGTTCTTC. This sequence encodes CASSPSGTANEQFF. The full variable domain, in which reference TRBV18 and TRBJ2-1 provide the parts outside the CDR3, is NAGVMQNPRHLVRRRGQEARLRCSPMKGHSHVYWYRQLPEEGLKFMVYLQKENIIDESGMPKERFSAEFPKEGPSILRIQQVVRGDSAAYFCASSPSGTANEQFFGPGTRLTVL.

This clonotype is labeled as medium-sized. With the library built for alpha chains, this beta chain is off target and its frequency is not meaningful. V and J are TRBV5-5 and TRBJ1-5; TRBD1 matches 8 bases. This CDR3 contains 14 residues. Germline V gene sequence: CDR1 SGHKS, CDR2 YYEKEE (reference sequence). The ends lost 4 bases at V and 9 bases at J; junction bases unmatched: 9. DNA for the CDR3: TGTGCCAGCAGCCTTGGTACAGGGGGGAGGCCCCAGCATTTT. The encoded protein is CASSLGTGGRPQHF. The whole variable domain, filled in from reference TRBV5-5 and TRBJ1-5, reads DAGVTQSPTHLIKTRGQQVTLRCSPISGHKSVSWYQQVLGQGPQFIFQYYEKEERGRGNFPDRFSARQFPNYSSELNVNALLLGDSALYLCASSLGTGGRPQHFGDGTRLSIL.

This clonotype was detected many times. Because this beta chain is a stray read in a library intended to capture alpha chains, its abundance should not be given much weight. J is TRBJ2-1 and V is TRBV20-1; TRBD2 might be the D (6 bases). Between the trimmed V and J ends, which lost 2 bases and 2 bases, there was a span of 22 bases. Germline V gene sequence: CDR1 DFQATT, CDR2 SNEGSKA (reference sequence). This CDR3 contains 18 residues. The CDR3 protein is CSARWWGKRRETYNEQFF. The CDR3 DNA reads as TGCAGTGCTAGATGGTGGGGGAAAAGGAGGGAGACCTACAATGAGCAGTTCTTC.

In regard to this clonotype: The library was prepared for alpha chains; this beta chain is a stray read, so its frequency means little. This sequence joins TRBV27 and TRBJ1-2; D is possibly TRBD1 (5 bases). CDR3 length: 15 residues. Trimming pared 0 bases from V and 3 bases from J, leaving 11 bases between. CDR1 MNHEY and CDR2 SMNVEV come from the germline V gene (reference sequence). CDR3 sequence reads: CASSLSGVKDYGYTF. The CDR3 coding sequence is TGTGCCAGCAGTTTATCAGGGGTGAAGGACTATGGCTACACCTTC.

By share of the sample, this clonotype is medium-sized. Since the library was made to target alpha chains, this beta chain is a stray read and its abundance is not meaningful. The chain links TRBV18 to TRBJ2-3; D ambiguous. V shed 3 bases and J shed 6 bases, with 4 bases lying between them. CDR1 is KGHSH and CDR2 is LQKENI in the germline V gene. This CDR3 has 11 residues. The CDR3 region is CASSPRDTQYF. The CDR3 nucleotides read TGTGCCAGCTCACCCCGGGATACGCAGTATTTT.

This clonotype was found many times. A library prepared for alpha chains yielded this beta chain as an off-target read; its size is of little meaning. V and J are TRBV7-9 and TRBJ1-2; a possible D gene is TRBD1 (5 bases). The germline gives CDR1 SEHNR, CDR2 FQNEAQ (reference sequence). V gave up 0 bases and J gave up 2 bases, with 7 bases separating them. The CDR3 is 14 amino acids. The CDR3 loop is CASSLAGDNYGYTF. The CDR3 DNA is TGTGCCAGCAGCTTAGCGGGGGACAACTATGGCTACACCTTC. Filled out from reference TRBV7-9 and TRBJ1-2, the complete variable domain reads DTGVSQNPRHKITKRGQNVTFRCDPISEHNRLYWYRQTLGQGPEFLTYFQNEAQLEKSRLLSDRFSAERPKGSFSTLEIQRTEQGDSAMYLCASSLAGDNYGYTFGSGTRLTVV.

This clonotype counts as medium-sized. The library was built for alpha chains, so this beta chain is an off-target read and its size means little. The V and J genes are TRBV7-9 and TRBJ1-6, with a tentative D call TRBD1 (5 bases). This CDR3 has 15 residues. Trimming pared 6 bases from V and 0 bases from J, leaving 9 bases between. The germline V gene has CDR1 SEHNR and CDR2 FQNEAQ (reference sequence). CDR3 DNA: TGTGCCAGCAGGACAGCCAGCTCCTATAATTCACCCCTCCACTTT. Protein: CASRTASSYNSPLHF.

This clonotype showed up many times. This beta chain represents an off-target read in a library built for alpha chains; its size is of limited meaning. V and J are TRBV7-9 and TRBJ2-3, with 11 bases identical to TRBD2. Germline loops: CDR1 SEHNR, CDR2 FQNEAQ (reference sequence). J gave up 1 base and V 6 bases, and 3 bases lay outside the gene matches. There are 15 residues in the CDR3. The CDR3, as DNA: TGTGCCAGCAGGAGGGGACTAGCGGGCACAGATACGCAGTATTTT. This translates into CASRRGLAGTDTQYF. Based on the CDR3 plus reference TRBV7-9 and TRBJ2-3, the full variable domain is DTGVSQNPRHKITKRGQNVTFRCDPISEHNRLYWYRQTLGQGPEFLTYFQNEAQLEKSRLLSDRFSAERPKGSFSTLEIQRTEQGDSAMYLCASRRGLAGTDTQYFGPGTRLTVL.

In its sample, this clonotype is medium-sized. This beta chain is a stray sequence in a library constructed for alpha chains; its clone size is not meaningful. The chain has TRBV12-3 or TRBV12-4 and TRBJ2-1; D is uncertain. Trimming left V 3 bases short and J 0 bases short, with 6 bases between. The CDR3 loop spans 14 amino acids. The CDR3: CASSFSGSYNEQFF. CDR3 DNA sequence: TGTGCCAGCAGTTTCTCGGGCTCCTACAATGAGCAGTTCTTC.

Of note for this clonotype: As an off-target read in a library built for alpha chains, this beta chain has a frequency of little significance. The chain is built from TRBV27 and TRBJ2-3, with 9 bases fitting TRBD1. This CDR3 spans 13 amino acids. Germline loops: CDR1 MNHEY, CDR2 SMNVEV (reference sequence). V shed 6 bases, J shed 14 bases, and the junction held 12 bases outside the gene matches. The CDR3 loop reads CASSLRGDRVGYF. The CDR3 nucleotides are TGTGCCAGCAGCCTTAGGGGGGACAGGGTCGGGTATTTT.